The 26 T cell receptor beta chains below all came from one sample that was sequenced in a study of Ad26.COV2.S vaccination and SARS-CoV-2 variants. Treatment indicated: roughly 18 received Ad26.COV2.S at low or high dose, single or two shots; several received placebo; per-sample allocation not given. All samples were drawn on day 63, counting from the first vaccine or placebo injection. Data came from immunoSEQ multiplex PCR; TCRdb stores just in-frame clones and leaves some out. This repertoire shows 400,000 or so clones, approximately 90% found once; its top ten account for 3.5%. The sample was peripheral blood, taken in a trial of Ad26.COV2.S vaccine versus placebo. The source is a person between 18 and 65 years old who received the Ad26.COV2.S COVID-19 vaccine or a placebo.

Only one count was recorded for this clone. J is TRBJ1-1 and V is TRBV18; D is unclear. The CDR3 totals 18 residues. The V end lost 2 bases, the J end lost 6 bases, and 25 bases lay between the germline ends. The germline CDR1 and CDR2 sequences are KGHSH and LQKENI. CDR3 coding DNA: TGTGCCAGCTCACCAAATCGGGTCTGGAAACTAGGCTTCTCTGAAGCTTTCTTT. This sequence encodes CASSPNRVWKLGFSEAFF. The whole variable domain, remainder taken from reference TRBV18 and TRBJ1-1, is NAGVMQNPRHLVRRRGQEARLRCSPMKGHSHVYWYRQLPEEGLKFMVYLQKENIIDESGMPKERFSAEFPKEGPSILRIQQVVRGDSAAYFCASSPNRVWKLGFSEAFFGQGTRLTVV.

This clone has just one count. This chain joins TRBV5-4 and TRBJ1-1; no clear D. Looked up from germline, CDR1 is SGHNT and CDR2 is YYREEE (reference sequence). This CDR3 is built from 12 residues. V was pared by 5 bases and J by 2 bases, with 7 bases between. DNA of the CDR3: TGTGCCAGCAGTAACGTAAACACTGAAGCTTTCTTT. It codes for CASSNVNTEAFF.

This chain joins TRBV4-1 and TRBJ1-1; 8 bases are a match to TRBD1. The CDR3 totals 15 residues. Losses at the gene ends were 3 bases for V and 4 bases for J; bases not matched to a gene: 7. In germline, CDR1 is MGHRA, CDR2 YSYEKL. The DNA for the CDR3 is TGCGCCAGCAGCCAGGAGGACAGGGCCTTCACTGAAGCTTTCTTT. It translates to CASSQEDRAFTEAFF.

The rearrangement joins TRBV6-2 or TRBV6-3 to TRBJ1-5; 7 nucleotides line up with TRBD1. Germline CDR1 MNHEY, CDR2 SVGEGT. V shed 5 bases and J 4 bases; nucleotides not matched to a gene: 11. The CDR3 runs to 16 residues. CDR3 DNA: TGTGCCAGCAGTGGGATCACCGGGACAGCAAATCAGCCCCAGCATTTT. Its translation: CASSGITGTANQPQHF.

V and J are TRBV7-9 and TRBJ1-2, with D hard to call. CDR3 length equals 14 residues. Between the trimmed V and J ends, which lost 1 base and 4 bases, there was a span of 10 bases. Germline CDR1 and CDR2: SEHNR and FQNEAQ (reference sequence). The CDR3 nucleotides are TGTGCCAGCAGCTTAGGTCAGGCTAGCTATGGCTACACCTTC. It encodes CASSLGQASYGYTF.

This clone showed up just once. The chain's CDR3 is CASRQSPAGDTQYF. CDR3 in DNA: TGTGCCAGCAGACAATCCCCCGCCGGGGATACGCAGTATTTT. This chain links TRBV11-2 with TRBJ2-3; no reliable D call. This CDR3 is built from 14 residues. V lost 6 bases, J lost 6 bases, and 16 bases lay in between. CDR1 SGHAT and CDR2 FQNNGV come from the germline V gene.

As for this clone: At one boundary the junction diverges from the germline segment, which might be a read error. The chain recombines TRBV7-9 with TRBJ2-5; maybe TRBD1 (6 bases). The length of the CDR3 is 14 residues. Germline CDR1 is SEHNR and CDR2 is FQNEAQ (reference sequence). This CDR3 is CASSQYRDQETQYF. In nucleotides, the CDR3 is TGTGCCAGCAGCCAGTACAGGGACCAGGAGACCCAGTACTTC. Full variable domain (outside the CDR3, taken from reference TRBV7-9 and TRBJ2-5): DTGVSQNPRHKITKRGQNVTFRCDPISEHNRLYWYRQTLGQGPEFLTYFQNEAQLEKSRLLSDRFSAERPKGSFSTLEIQRTEQGDSAMYLCASSQYRDQETQYFGPGTRLLVL.

The V call is TRBV29-1, the J call TRBJ1-2; 7 bases fit TRBD1. Germline V gene sequence: CDR1 SQVTM, CDR2 ANQGSEA. The CDR3 is made up of 15 amino acids. V lost 0 bases and J lost 6; bases outside the gene matches: 10. CDR3 protein: CSVEEVGQTEHGYTF. The CDR3, as DNA: TGCAGCGTTGAAGAGGTGGGACAGACCGAGCATGGCTACACCTTC.

The rearrangement uses TRBV12-3 or TRBV12-4 and TRBJ1-6, with D uncertain. V was cut by 6 bases and J by 9 bases, with 9 bases left in between. There are 12 residues in the CDR3. CDR3 region: CASSSGPSPLHF. CDR3 in DNA: TGTGCCAGCAGCTCCGGGCCTTCACCCCTCCACTTT.

V usage is TRBV2 and J usage is TRBJ2-7; no clear D. V lost 3 bases to trimming and J lost 7 bases, with 10 bases between them. The germline gives CDR1 SNHLY, CDR2 FYNNEI. The CDR3 loop spans 12 amino acids. The CDR3, as DNA: TGTGCCAGCAGTGAGCCGGCCTGGGAGCAGTACTTC. It codes for CASSEPAWEQYF.

Turning to this clone: This same CDR3 is encoded by further DNA sequences in the sample. The gene calls are TRBV11-2 and TRBJ1-1; 8 nucleotides align to TRBD1. Germline-derived CDR1 and CDR2 are SGHAT and FQNNGV. The CDR3 sequence is 15 residues long. The junction had 5 bases not matched to a gene; V was cut back by 4 bases and J by 1 base. The CDR3 here is CASSSSDRANTEAFF. CDR3 bases: TGTGCCAGCAGCTCCTCGGACAGGGCGAACACTGAAGCTTTCTTT.

The count of this clone is one. V usage is TRBV29-1 and J usage is TRBJ1-1, with D perhaps TRBD1 (6 bases). CDR3 length: 14 amino acids. Per the germline V gene, CDR1 is SQVTM and CDR2 is ANQGSEA. V dropped 4 bases and J dropped 4 bases, with 16 bases sitting between them. This CDR3 reads CSVVRGRGGTEAFF. CDR3 in DNA: TGCAGCGTTGTCAGGGGCCGGGGTGGCACTGAAGCTTTCTTT. Looking up the rest from reference TRBV29-1 and TRBJ1-1 gives the full variable domain: SAVISQKPSRDICQRGTSLTIQCQVDSQVTMMFWYRQQPGQSLTLIATANQGSEATYESGFVIDKFPISRPNLTFSTLTVSNMSPEDSSIYLCSVVRGRGGTEAFFGQGTRLTVV.

The chain combines TRBV10-3 with TRBJ2-7, with 9 positions matching TRBD1. V shed 6 bases and J 0 bases; nucleotides not matched to a gene: 6. CDR3 length: 15 amino acids. Germline loops: CDR1 ENHRY, CDR2 SYGVKD. CDR3 loop: CAISSGQGRSYEQYF. The CDR3 nucleotides are TGTGCCATCAGCTCGGGACAGGGTCGCTCCTACGAGCAGTACTTC.

The gene calls are TRBV6-5 and TRBJ2-5; D not resolved. The V end was cut by 7 bases, the J end by 0 bases, with 9 bases between. The CDR3 is made up of 13 amino acids. Germline lookup yields CDR1 MNHEY and CDR2 SVGAGI. The DNA for the CDR3 is TGTGCCAGCACCCCGACCGACCAAGAGACCCAGTACTTC. It codes for CASTPTDQETQYF.

The chain links TRBV6-5 to TRBJ1-1; a weak D match, TRBD1 (6 bases). In germline, CDR1 is MNHEY, CDR2 SVGAGI. The CDR3 runs to 14 residues. The germline V and J ends were trimmed by 6 bases and 5 bases, with 16 bases remaining between them. CDR3 nucleotide sequence: TGTGCCAGCAGACTTACAGGGAAGGGGACTGAAGCTTTCTTT. Translated, it gives CASRLTGKGTEAFF.

J is TRBJ1-4 and V is TRBV14, with TRBD1 as a possible D gene (6 bases). The germline V gene encodes CDR1 SGHDN and CDR2 FVKESK. CDR3 length: 14 residues. V was clipped by 3 bases and J by 8 bases, with 13 bases between them. CDR3 bases: TGTGCCAGCAGCCACGAGGGGGTAGGGGAAAAACTGTTTTTT. It specifies CASSHEGVGEKLFF.

The J gene is TRBJ1-2, the V gene TRBV7-2; 11 bases fit TRBD1. Trimming at V came to 5 bases and at J to 4 bases, leaving 6 bases not matched to a gene. The CDR3 covers 15 residues. The V gene's germline CDR1 is SGHTA and CDR2 FQGNSA. CDR3 protein: CASSVDRGHIYGYTF. The CDR3 nucleotides read TGTGCCAGCAGCGTGGACAGGGGGCACATCTATGGCTACACCTTC.

This rearrangement joins TRBV24-1 to TRBJ2-2; maybe TRBD1 (6 bases). Between the trimmed V and J ends, which lost 4 bases and 2 bases, there was a span of 7 bases. This CDR3 contains 14 residues. Germline-derived CDR1 and CDR2 are KGHDR and SFDVKD. The CDR3 loop is CATSEGGNTGELFF. The CDR3 DNA is TGTGCCACCAGTGAAGGGGGAAACACCGGGGAGCTGTTTTTT.

J is TRBJ2-2 and V is TRBV13; D is uncertain. The germline gives CDR1 PRHDT, CDR2 FYEKMQ (reference sequence). Trimming shortened V by 2 bases and J by 3 bases, and 10 bases separated the two germline ends. There are 15 residues in the CDR3. CDR3 coding DNA: TGTGCCAGCAGCTTACAAGACTCCGACACCGGGGAGCTGTTTTTT. Its translation is CASSLQDSDTGELFF.

The chain carries TRBV6-5 and TRBJ1-1; possible D gene TRBD1, 5 bases. This CDR3 region has 13 residues. Trimming shortened V by 2 bases and J by 5 bases, and 9 bases separated the two germline ends. In germline, CDR1 is MNHEY, CDR2 SVGAGI. CDR3 DNA sequence: TGTGCCAGCAGTTACGGGGGGGAGACTGAAGCTTTCTTT. This encodes CASSYGGETEAFF.

The chain uses TRBV5-5 and TRBJ1-4; D perhaps matches TRBD1 (5 bases). Looked up from germline, CDR1 is SGHKS and CDR2 is YYEKEE (reference sequence). This CDR3 has 16 residues. The ends were cut back, 1 base at V and 3 bases at J, with 13 bases in the middle. The CDR3 bases are TGTGCCAGCAGCTTGCTGGGGGTTACAGCTAATGAAAAACTGTTTTTT. Translated: CASSLLGVTANEKLFF. The full variable domain, rest sourced from reference TRBV5-5 and TRBJ1-4, is DAGVTQSPTHLIKTRGQQVTLRCSPISGHKSVSWYQQVLGQGPQFIFQYYEKEERGRGNFPDRFSARQFPNYSSELNVNALLLGDSALYLCASSLLGVTANEKLFFGSGTQLSVL.

The chain carries TRBV7-8 and TRBJ1-5; no reliable D call. The CDR3 consists of 15 residues. CDR1 is SGHVS and CDR2 is FQNEAQ in the germline V gene. V was cut by 1 base and J by 3 bases, with 10 bases left in between. The CDR3 region is CASSLGRAFNQPQHF. As DNA, the CDR3 is TGTGCCAGCAGCTTAGGTAGGGCTTTCAATCAGCCCCAGCATTTT.

The V gene is TRBV6-2 or TRBV6-3, the J gene TRBJ2-5; TRBD1 matches 8 bases. V trimming: 4 bases; J trimming: 5 bases; junction bases outside the gene matches: 6. The CDR3 runs to 14 residues. CDR1 and CDR2 from the germline V gene are MNHEY and SVGEGT. The CDR3 spells CASSSDRGRETQYF. The CDR3 region has the DNA TGTGCCAGCAGTTCAGACAGGGGTAGGGAGACCCAGTACTTC.

This clone was observed once. V gene TRBV6-5 combines with J gene TRBJ1-2, with D perhaps TRBD1 (6 bases). The germline gives CDR1 MNHEY, CDR2 SVGAGI. Trimming removed 0 bases at V and 0 bases at J, with 8 bases between. This CDR3 region has 15 residues. The CDR3 sequence: CASSYSYRANYGYTF. For the CDR3, the DNA is TGTGCCAGCAGTTACTCGTACAGGGCTAACTATGGCTACACCTTC.

The chain combines TRBV19 with TRBJ1-1; D is undetermined. Germline V gene data show CDR1 as LNHDA and CDR2 as SQIVND (reference sequence). With 1 base removed from V and 5 bases from J, the gap between germline ends came to 8 bases. This CDR3 is 13 amino acids long. The CDR3 region is CASSIVRQTEAFF. The CDR3 coding sequence is TGTGCCAGTAGTATAGTTAGGCAGACTGAAGCTTTCTTT.

V is TRBV9 and J is TRBJ2-1, with 11 bases aligning to TRBD2. Germline lookup yields CDR1 SGDLS and CDR2 YYNGEE. This CDR3 is built from 19 residues. J gave up 1 base and V 4 bases, and 13 bases lay outside the gene matches. DNA of the CDR3: TGTGCCAGCAGCCCATCCCCCCTAACTAGCGGGGGTTCCTACAATGAGCAGTTCTTC. It yields the protein CASSPSPLTSGGSYNEQFF.